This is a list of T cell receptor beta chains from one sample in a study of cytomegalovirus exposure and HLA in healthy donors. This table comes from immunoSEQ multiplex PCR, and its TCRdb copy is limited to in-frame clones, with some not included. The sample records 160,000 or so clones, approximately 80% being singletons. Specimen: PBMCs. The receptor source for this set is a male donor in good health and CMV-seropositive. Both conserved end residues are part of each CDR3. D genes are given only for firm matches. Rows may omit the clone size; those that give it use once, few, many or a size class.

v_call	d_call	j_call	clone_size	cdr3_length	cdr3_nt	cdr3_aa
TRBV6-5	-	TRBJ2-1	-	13	TGTGCCAGCACCTCCAGCGGCCCCAATGAGCAGTTCTTC	CASTSSGPNEQFF
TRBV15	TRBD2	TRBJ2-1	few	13	TGTGCCACCTTAGCGGGGCGTCGGGATGAGCAGTTCTTC	CATLAGRRDEQFF
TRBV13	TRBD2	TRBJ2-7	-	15	TGTGCCAGCATGACCATAGCGGGAGGACCCTACGAGCAGTACTTC	CASMTIAGGPYEQYF
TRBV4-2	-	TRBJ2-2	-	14	TGTGCCAGCAGCCAACCCGACAGAACCGGGGAGCTGTTTTTT	CASSQPDRTGELFF
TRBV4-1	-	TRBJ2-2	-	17	TGCGCCAGCATGAGCCCTGGGCAGCGGGCGAACACCGGGGAGCTGTTTTTT	CASMSPGQRANTGELFF
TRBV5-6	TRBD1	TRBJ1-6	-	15	TGTGCCAGCAGCTCACGGACAGGGGTAAATTCACCCCTCCACTTT	CASSSRTGVNSPLHF
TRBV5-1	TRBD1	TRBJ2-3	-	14	TGCGCCACCGGGACAGACCGCATCACAGATACGCAGTATTTT	CATGTDRITDTQYF
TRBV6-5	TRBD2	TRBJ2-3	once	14	TGTGCCAGCAGTTGGGCGGGAGGAGAGGATACGCAGTATTTT	CASSWAGGEDTQYF
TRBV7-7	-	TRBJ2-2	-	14	TGTGCTAGCAGCTCTCAGGTGAACACCGGGGAGCTGTTTTTT	CASSSQVNTGELFF
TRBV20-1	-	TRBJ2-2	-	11	TGCAGTGCTTTCTACCTCGGGGAGCTGTTTTTT	CSAFYLGELFF
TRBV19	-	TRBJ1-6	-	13	TGTGCCAGTAGTGGGGACAATAATTCACCCCTCCACTTT	CASSGDNNSPLHF
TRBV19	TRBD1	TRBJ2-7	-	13	TGTGCCAGTATCCCGGGACAGGGAAACGAGCAGTACTTC	CASIPGQGNEQYF
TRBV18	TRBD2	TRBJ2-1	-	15	TGTGCCAGCTCACCGGGACTAGCGACCTACAATGAGCAGTTCTTC	CASSPGLATYNEQFF
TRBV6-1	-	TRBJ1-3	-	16	TGTGCCAGCAGTGAAGCGGGAGGGGATCCCGGAAACACCATATATTTT	CASSEAGGDPGNTIYF
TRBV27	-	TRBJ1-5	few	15	TGTGCCAGCAGTCTGACAGGACGGAGCAATCAGCCCCAGCATTTT	CASSLTGRSNQPQHF
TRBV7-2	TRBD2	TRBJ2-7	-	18	TGTGCCAGCAGCTTAGCAGTCCCTAGCGGGAGTGTCCCCTACGAGCAGTACTTC	CASSLAVPSGSVPYEQYF
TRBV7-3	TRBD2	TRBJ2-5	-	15	TGTGCCAGCAGCTTCTCCAGCGGGAGAAGGGAGACCCAGTACTTC	CASSFSSGRRETQYF
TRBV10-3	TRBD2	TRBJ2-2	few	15	TGTGCCTCCAAGGGCCTAGCGGACAACACCGGGGAGCTGTTTTTT	CASKGLADNTGELFF
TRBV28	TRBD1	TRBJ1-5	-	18	TGTGCCAGCAGTCCGTTCGGACAGGACGTTAGGGGCAATCAGCCCCAGCATTTT	CASSPFGQDVRGNQPQHF
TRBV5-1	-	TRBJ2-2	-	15	TGCGCCAGCAGCTTGTCAGGGGGGTACACCGGGGAGCTGTTTTTT	CASSLSGGYTGELFF
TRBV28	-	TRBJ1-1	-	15	TGTGCCAGCAGTTTCCCCGGGTTCATGAACACTGAAGCTTTCTTT	CASSFPGFMNTEAFF
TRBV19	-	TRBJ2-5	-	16	TGTGCCAGTAGTATTGGGACCTCTGGGGGCGGGGAGACCCAGTACTTC	CASSIGTSGGGETQYF
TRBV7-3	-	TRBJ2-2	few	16	TGTGCCAGCAGCTTAGAGGGTCCTGACTACACCGGGGAGCTGTTTTTT	CASSLEGPDYTGELFF
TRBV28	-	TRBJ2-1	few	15	TGTGCCAGCAGTACCCCGCCCTACCCGGCGGATGAGCAGTTCTTC	CASSTPPYPADEQFF
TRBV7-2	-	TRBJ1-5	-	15	TGTGCCAGCAGCTTAAACCAGGTGGCGGGGCAGCCCCAGCATTTT	CASSLNQVAGQPQHF
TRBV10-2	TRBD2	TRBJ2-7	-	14	TGCGCCAGCAGTGAGGCGGGAGGGGGCTACGAGCAGTACTTC	CASSEAGGGYEQYF
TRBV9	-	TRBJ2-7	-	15	TGTGCCAGCAGCGTAGGTTGGGACTCCTCCTACGAGCAGTACTTC	CASSVGWDSSYEQYF
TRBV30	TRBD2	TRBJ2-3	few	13	TGTGCCTGGGGACTAGGCCCGACAGATACGCAGTATTTT	CAWGLGPTDTQYF
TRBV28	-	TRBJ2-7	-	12	TGTGCCAGCAGCACAAGCTCCTACGAGCAGTACTTC	CASSTSSYEQYF
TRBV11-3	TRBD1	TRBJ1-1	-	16	TGTGCCAGCAGCCCCAAGAGGACAGGGGTGAACACTGAAGCTTTCTTT	CASSPKRTGVNTEAFF
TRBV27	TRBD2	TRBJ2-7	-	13	TGTGCCAGCAGTCCCGGGGAGGGACTCGAGCAGTACTTC	CASSPGEGLEQYF
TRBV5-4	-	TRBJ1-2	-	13	TGTGCCAGCAGCTTGGAGGCAGAGGCCGGCTACACCTTC	CASSLEAEAGYTF
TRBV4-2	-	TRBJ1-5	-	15	TGTGCCAGCAGCCAAGGGGCAAGTAGCAATCAGCCCCAGCATTTT	CASSQGASSNQPQHF
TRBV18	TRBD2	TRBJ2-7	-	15	TGTGCCAGCTCGAGACTAGCGGGGGACTCCTACGAGCAGTACTTC	CASSRLAGDSYEQYF
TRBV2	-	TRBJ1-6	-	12	TGTGCCAGCAAGGGGGTCGGTTCACCCCTCCACTTT	CASKGVGSPLHF
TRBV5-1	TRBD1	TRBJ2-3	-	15	TGCGCCAGCAGCTCGGACAGGGGGGGGCCAGATACGCAGTATTTT	CASSSDRGGPDTQYF
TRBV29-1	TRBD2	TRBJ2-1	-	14	TGCAGCGTTGAGCGGGGGGTGTCCTACAATGAGCAGTTCTTC	CSVERGVSYNEQFF
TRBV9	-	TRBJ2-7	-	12	TGTGCCAGCAGCGCCGAGGGCGACGAGCAGTACTTC	CASSAEGDEQYF
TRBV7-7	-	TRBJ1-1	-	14	TGTGCTAGCAGCGGGGGACTCGTGGGCACTGAAGCTTTCTTT	CASSGGLVGTEAFF
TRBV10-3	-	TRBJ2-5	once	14	TGTGCCATCAGTGAAACCCTCGGGGGAGAGACCCAGTACTTC	CAISETLGGETQYF
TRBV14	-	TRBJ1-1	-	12	TGTGCCAGCAGACCCGAACGGGGTGAAGCTTTCTTT	CASRPERGEAFF
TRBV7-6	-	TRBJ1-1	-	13	TGTGCCAGCAGCTTAGCCGGGAACACTGAAGCTTTCTTT	CASSLAGNTEAFF
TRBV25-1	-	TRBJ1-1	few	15	TGTGCCAGCAGCCCCACAGTCGGGACACTCACTGAAGCTTTCTTT	CASSPTVGTLTEAFF
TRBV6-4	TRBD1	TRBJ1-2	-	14	TGTGCCAGCAGTCAAGGGACAGGTTATGGTGGCTACACCTTC	CASSQGTGYGGYTF
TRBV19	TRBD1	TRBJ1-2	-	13	TGTGCCAGCAGACAGGGAACTAACTATGGCTACACCTTC	CASRQGTNYGYTF
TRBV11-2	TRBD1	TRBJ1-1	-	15	TGTGCCAGCAGCTTGGACGGACAGGGGGTGACTGAAGCTTTCTTT	CASSLDGQGVTEAFF
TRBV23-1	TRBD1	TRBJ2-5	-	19	TGCGCCAGCAGTCTTGGGACTCGCCCCGGGACAGGGGGCGCGAAGACCCAGTACTTC	CASSLGTRPGTGGAKTQYF
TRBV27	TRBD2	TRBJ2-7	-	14	TGTGCCAGCAGCCAGACCGGGACTAGTTACGAGCAGTACTTC	CASSQTGTSYEQYF
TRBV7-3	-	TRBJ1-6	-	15	TGTGCCAGCAGCACAGACCTGGGGCCTAATTCACCCCTCCACTTT	CASSTDLGPNSPLHF
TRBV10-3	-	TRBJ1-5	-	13	TGTGCCATCAGTGCGGGGGACCGTCAGCCCCAGCATTTT	CAISAGDRQPQHF
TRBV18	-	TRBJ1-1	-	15	TGTGCCAGCTCACCACCGTATAAAGGAGGCACTGAAGCTTTCTTT	CASSPPYKGGTEAFF
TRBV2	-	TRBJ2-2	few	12	TGTGCCAGCGGGCAGGGTGCCGGGGAGCTGTTTTTT	CASGQGAGELFF
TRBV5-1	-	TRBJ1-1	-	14	TGCGCCAGCAGCTTGCGGCAGGGGACCACTGAAGCTTTCTTT	CASSLRQGTTEAFF
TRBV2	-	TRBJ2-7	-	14	TGTGCCAGCAGACCTGGACAGACAGCCTACGAGCAGTACTTC	CASRPGQTAYEQYF
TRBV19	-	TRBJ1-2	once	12	TGTGCCAGTATTGGGGGGTCTCGCAGCTACACCTTC	CASIGGSRSYTF
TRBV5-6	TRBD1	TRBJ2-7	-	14	TGTGCCAGCAGCTACAGGGGCGGTTCCTACGAGCAGTACTTC	CASSYRGGSYEQYF
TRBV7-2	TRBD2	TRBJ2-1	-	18	TGTGCCAGCAGCTTAGCACTTGGCGGGAGTGGCTCCTACAATGAGCAGTTCTTC	CASSLALGGSGSYNEQFF
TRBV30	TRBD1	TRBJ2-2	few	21	TGTGCCTGGAGTGTATTTACCCCTGAATGGGACAGGCCGACCCACACCGGGGAGCTGTTTTTT	CAWSVFTPEWDRPTHTGELFF
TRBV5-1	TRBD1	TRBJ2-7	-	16	TGCGCCAGCAGCTTGGTCCTGGGACAGCCGGTCCACGAGCAGTACTTC	CASSLVLGQPVHEQYF